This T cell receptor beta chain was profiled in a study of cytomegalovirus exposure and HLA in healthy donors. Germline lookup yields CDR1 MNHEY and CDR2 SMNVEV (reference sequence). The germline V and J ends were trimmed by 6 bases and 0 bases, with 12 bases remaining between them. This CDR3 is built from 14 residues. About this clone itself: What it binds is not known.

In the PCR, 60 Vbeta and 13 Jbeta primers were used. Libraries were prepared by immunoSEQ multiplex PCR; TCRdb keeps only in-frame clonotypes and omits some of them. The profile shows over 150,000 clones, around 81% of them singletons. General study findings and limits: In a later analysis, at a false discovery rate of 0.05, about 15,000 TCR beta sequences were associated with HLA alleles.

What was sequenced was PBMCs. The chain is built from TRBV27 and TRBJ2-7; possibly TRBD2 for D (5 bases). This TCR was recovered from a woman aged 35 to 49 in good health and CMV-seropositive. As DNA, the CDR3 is TGTGCCAGCAGCCGGTACGGGGTCTCCTACGAGCAGTACTTC. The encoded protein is CASSRYGVSYEQYF.